This is a list of T cell receptor beta chains from one sample in a study of cytomegalovirus exposure and HLA in healthy donors. Produced via immunoSEQ multiplex PCR; TCRdb's table is partial and in-frame only. The sample carries about 150,000 clones, 74% recorded once. The sample was PBMCs. Every receptor here comes from a man under 40 in good health and CMV-seronegative. CDR3s include the opening cysteine and the closing phenylalanine or tryptophan. D genes are given only for firm matches. For some rows the clone size is stated as once, few or many, or as a class when expanded; others skip it.

>NA|TRBJ2-3|TRBV12-5|NA
CASGWGDTQYF
TGTGCTAGTGGTTGGGGGGACACGCAGTATTTT
>NA|TRBJ2-2|TRBV6-4|TRBD1
CASSADRGQAGELFF
TGTGCCAGCAGTGCGGACAGGGGGCAGGCCGGGGAGCTGTTTTTT
>NA|TRBJ1-1|TRBV5-1|TRBD1
CASSAQGGQNTEAFF
TGCGCCAGCAGCGCACAGGGGGGGCAAAACACTGAAGCCTTCTTT
>few|TRBJ1-1|TRBV6-6|NA
CASSPTGNTEAFF
TGTGCCAGCAGTCCTACAGGGAACACTGAAGCTTTCTTT
>NA|TRBJ2-7|TRBV5-4|NA
CASSFSGVHEQYF
TGTGCCAGCAGCTTCTCAGGGGTCCACGAGCAGTACTTC
>NA|TRBJ2-2|TRBV4-1|TRBD2
CASSHPASGGAGVDGELFF
TGCGCCAGCAGCCACCCCGCTAGCGGGGGGGCCGGGGTTGACGGGGAGCTGTTTTTT
>NA|TRBJ1-5|TRBV28|TRBD1
CASSRDRVSQPQHF
TGTGCCAGCAGCCGAGACAGGGTATCTCAGCCCCAGCATTTT
>NA|TRBJ2-7|TRBV5-5|TRBD1
CASSLLTGDSYEQYF
TGTGCCAGCAGCTTACTGACAGGGGACTCCTACGAGCAGTACTTC
>NA|TRBJ2-7|TRBV7-9|TRBD2
CASSSGLAGGPKLYEQYF
TGTGCCAGCAGCTCAGGACTAGCGGGGGGGCCGAAACTATACGAGCAGTACTTC
>few|TRBJ2-5|TRBV13|TRBD2
CASRAGGLQETQYF
TGTGCCAGCAGAGCGGGGGGTTTACAAGAGACCCAGTACTTC
>NA|TRBJ2-2|TRBV5-6|TRBD1
CASSFRDRDGGELFF
TGTGCCAGCAGCTTCCGGGACAGGGATGGCGGGGAGCTGTTTTTT
>NA|TRBJ1-4|TRBV5-1|TRBD1
CASSAAVPGGREKLFF
TGCGCCAGCAGCGCGGCGGTGCCAGGGGGTCGCGAAAAACTGTTTTTT
>few|TRBJ2-3|TRBV7-9|TRBD2
CASSPFSGGGTDTQYF
TGTGCCAGCAGCCCTTTTAGCGGGGGGGGCACAGATACGCAGTATTTT
>once|TRBJ2-3|TRBV29-1|NA
CSVETGKSGDTQYF
TGCAGCGTAGAAACCGGGAAAAGCGGGGATACGCAGTATTTT
>NA|TRBJ1-1|TRBV27|NA
CASSPRRVPLPEAFF
TGTGCCAGCAGTCCCCGTCGGGTTCCCCTCCCTGAAGCTTTCTTT
>NA|TRBJ1-2|TRBV27|TRBD1
CASSLAGTGRANYGYTF
TGTGCCAGCAGCCTCGCAGGGACAGGTAGAGCTAACTATGGCTACACCTTC
>few|TRBJ1-2|TRBV10-3|TRBD1
CAIRPGTGAGYPF
TGTGCCATCAGACCCGGGACAGGTGCTGGCTACCCCTTC
>NA|TRBJ2-1|TRBV28|NA
CASSLDFNEQFF
TGTGCCAGCAGCTTAGACTTTAATGAGCAGTTCTTC
>NA|TRBJ2-3|TRBV5-6|TRBD1
CASSSRDSGNFDTQYF
TGTGCCAGCAGCTCCCGGGACAGTGGAAATTTTGATACGCAGTATTTT
>NA|TRBJ2-2|TRBV7-8|NA
CASSLAGGQNTGELFF
TGTGCCAGCAGCTTAGCAGGGGGACAGAACACCGGGGAGCTGTTTTTT